This T cell receptor beta chain was sequenced for a study of cytomegalovirus exposure and HLA in healthy donors. Study conclusions and caveats: Excluded: some indistinguishable V segments such as TRBV6-2 and TRBV6-3.

V gave up 5 bases and J gave up 2 bases; unmatched junction bases: 3. The CDR3 loop spans 14 amino acids. From germline, CDR1 is SQVTM and CDR2 ANQGSEA. The PCR made use of 60 Vbeta and 13 Jbeta primers. Method: immunoSEQ multiplex PCR; TCRdb's copy keeps in-frame clones and lacks some. The sample contains fewer than 200,000 clones, roughly 75% of which appear only once. A word on this clone: Its specificity is unknown.

Specimen: PBMCs. V is TRBV29-1 and J is TRBJ2-2; 9 bases fit TRBD2. The TCR originated in a man aged 35-49 years in good health and CMV-seronegative. This CDR3 is CSVSSGRNTGELFF. In nucleotides, the CDR3 is TGCAGCGTTAGTAGCGGGAGAAACACCGGGGAGCTGTTTTTT.